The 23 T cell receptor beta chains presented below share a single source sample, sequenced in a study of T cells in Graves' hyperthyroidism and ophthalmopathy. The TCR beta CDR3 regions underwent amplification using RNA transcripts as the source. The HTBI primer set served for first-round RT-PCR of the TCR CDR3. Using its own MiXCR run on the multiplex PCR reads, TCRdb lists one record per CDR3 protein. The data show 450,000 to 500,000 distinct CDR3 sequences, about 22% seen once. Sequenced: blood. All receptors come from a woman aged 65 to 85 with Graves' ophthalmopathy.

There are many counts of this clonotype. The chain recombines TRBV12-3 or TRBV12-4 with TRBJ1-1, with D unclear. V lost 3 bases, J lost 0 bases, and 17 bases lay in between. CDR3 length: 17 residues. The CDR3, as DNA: TGTGCCAGCAGTTTTAAGGGAAGAGTATCTATGAACACTGAAGCTTTCTTT. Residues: CASSFKGRVSMNTEAFF.

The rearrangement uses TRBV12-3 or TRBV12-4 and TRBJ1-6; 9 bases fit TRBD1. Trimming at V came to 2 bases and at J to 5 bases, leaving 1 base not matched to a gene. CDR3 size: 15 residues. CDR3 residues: CASSLRQGDNSPLHF. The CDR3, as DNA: TGTGCCAGCAGTTTACGACAGGGGGATAATTCACCCCTCCACTTT.

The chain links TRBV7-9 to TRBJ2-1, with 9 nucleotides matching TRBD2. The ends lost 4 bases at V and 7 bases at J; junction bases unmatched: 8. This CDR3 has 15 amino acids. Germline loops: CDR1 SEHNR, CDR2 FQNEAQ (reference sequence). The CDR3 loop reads CASSSYSGRLNEQFF. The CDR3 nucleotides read TGTGCCAGCAGCTCCTATAGCGGGAGATTGAATGAGCAGTTCTTC.

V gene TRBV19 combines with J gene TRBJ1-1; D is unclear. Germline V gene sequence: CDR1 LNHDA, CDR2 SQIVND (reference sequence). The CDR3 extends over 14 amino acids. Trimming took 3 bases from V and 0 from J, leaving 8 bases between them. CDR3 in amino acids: CASSMRQLNTEAFF. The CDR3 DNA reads TGTGCCAGTAGTATGCGGCAACTGAACACTGAAGCTTTCTTT.

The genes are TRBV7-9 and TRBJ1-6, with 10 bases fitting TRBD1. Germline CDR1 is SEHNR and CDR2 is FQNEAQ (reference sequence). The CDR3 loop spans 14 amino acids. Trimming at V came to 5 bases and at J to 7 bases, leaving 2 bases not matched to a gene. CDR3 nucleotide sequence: TGTGCCAGCAGCACGGACAGGGGGAATTCACCCCTCCACTTT. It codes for CASSTDRGNSPLHF.

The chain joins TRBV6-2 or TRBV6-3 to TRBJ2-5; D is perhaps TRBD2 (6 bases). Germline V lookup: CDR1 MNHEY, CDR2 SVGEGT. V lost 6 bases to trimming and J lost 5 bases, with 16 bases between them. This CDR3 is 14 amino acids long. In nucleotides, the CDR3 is TGTGCCAGCAGCCGCGGGCGGGAATGGGAGACCCAGTACTTC. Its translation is CASSRGREWETQYF.

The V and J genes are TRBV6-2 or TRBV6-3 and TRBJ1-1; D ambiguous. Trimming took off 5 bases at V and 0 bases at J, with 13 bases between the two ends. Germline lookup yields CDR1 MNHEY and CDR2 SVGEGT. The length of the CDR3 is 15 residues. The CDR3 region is CASSTNGLLNTEAFF. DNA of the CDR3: TGTGCCAGCAGTACAAACGGACTACTGAACACTGAAGCTTTCTTT.

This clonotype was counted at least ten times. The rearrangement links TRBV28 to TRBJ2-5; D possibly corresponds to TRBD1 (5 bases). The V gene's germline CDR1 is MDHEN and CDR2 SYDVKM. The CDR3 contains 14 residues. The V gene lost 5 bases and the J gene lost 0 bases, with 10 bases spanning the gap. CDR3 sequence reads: CASSPTAYQETQYF. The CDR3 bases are TGTGCCAGCAGTCCGACAGCGTACCAAGAGACCCAGTACTTC. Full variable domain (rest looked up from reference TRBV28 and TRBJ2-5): DVKVTQSSRYLVKRTGEKVFLECVQDMDHENMFWYRQDPGLGLRLIYFSYDVKMKEKGDIPEGYSVSREKKERFSLILESASTNQTSMYLCASSPTAYQETQYFGPGTRLLVL.

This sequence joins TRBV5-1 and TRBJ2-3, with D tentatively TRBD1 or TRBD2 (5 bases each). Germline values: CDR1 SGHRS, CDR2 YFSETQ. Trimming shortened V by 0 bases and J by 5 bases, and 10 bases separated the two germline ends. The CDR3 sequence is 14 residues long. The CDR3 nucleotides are TGCGCCAGCAGCTTGGACTTGGGGGTAGATACGCAGTATTTT. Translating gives CASSLDLGVDTQYF.

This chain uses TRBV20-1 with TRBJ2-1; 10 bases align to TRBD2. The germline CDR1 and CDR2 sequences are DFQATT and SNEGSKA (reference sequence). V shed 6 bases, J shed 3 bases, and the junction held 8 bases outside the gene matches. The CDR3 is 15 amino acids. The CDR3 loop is CSANGLADYYNEQFF. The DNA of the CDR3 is TGCAGTGCCAACGGACTAGCGGATTACTACAATGAGCAGTTCTTC.

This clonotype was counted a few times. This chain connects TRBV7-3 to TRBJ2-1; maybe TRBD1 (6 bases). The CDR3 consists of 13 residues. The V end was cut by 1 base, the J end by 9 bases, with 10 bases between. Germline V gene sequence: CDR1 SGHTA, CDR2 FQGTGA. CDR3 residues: CASSLIGGSEQFF. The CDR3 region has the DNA TGTGCCAGCAGCTTAATTGGGGGCTCTGAGCAGTTCTTC.

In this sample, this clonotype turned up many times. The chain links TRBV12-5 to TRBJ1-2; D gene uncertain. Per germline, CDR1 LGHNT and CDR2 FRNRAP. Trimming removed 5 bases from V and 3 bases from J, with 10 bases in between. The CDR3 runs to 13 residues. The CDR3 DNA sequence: TGTGCTAGTGGTGCACCCGCCCACTATGGCTACACCTTC. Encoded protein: CASGAPAHYGYTF.

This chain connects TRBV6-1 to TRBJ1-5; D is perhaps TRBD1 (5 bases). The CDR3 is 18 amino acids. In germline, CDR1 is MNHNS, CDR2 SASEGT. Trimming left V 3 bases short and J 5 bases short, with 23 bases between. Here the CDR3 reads CASSDLSMGRLTDQPQHF. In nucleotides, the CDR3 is TGTGCCAGCAGTGACCTGAGTATGGGGCGTCTGACTGATCAGCCCCAGCATTTT.

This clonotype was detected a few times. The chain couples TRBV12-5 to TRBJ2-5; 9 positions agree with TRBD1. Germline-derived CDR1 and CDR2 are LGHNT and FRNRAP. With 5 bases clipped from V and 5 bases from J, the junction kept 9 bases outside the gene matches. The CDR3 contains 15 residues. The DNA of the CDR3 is TGTGCTAGTGGTGGTACAGGGGGCGGAAAGGAGACCCAGTACTTC. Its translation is CASGGTGGGKETQYF.

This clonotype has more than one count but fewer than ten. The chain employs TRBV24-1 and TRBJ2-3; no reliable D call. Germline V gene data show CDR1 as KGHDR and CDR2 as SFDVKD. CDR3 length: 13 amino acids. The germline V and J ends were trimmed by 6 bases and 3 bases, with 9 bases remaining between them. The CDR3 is CATSQEWTDTQYF. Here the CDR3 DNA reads TGTGCCACCAGTCAGGAGTGGACAGATACGCAGTATTTT.

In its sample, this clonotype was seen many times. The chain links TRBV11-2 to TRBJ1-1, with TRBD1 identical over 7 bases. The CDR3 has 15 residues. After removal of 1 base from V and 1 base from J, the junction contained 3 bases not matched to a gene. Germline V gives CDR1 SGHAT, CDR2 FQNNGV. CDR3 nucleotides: TGTGCCAGCAGCTTAGTCCGACAGGGGAACACTGAAGCTTTCTTT. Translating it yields CASSLVRQGNTEAFF.

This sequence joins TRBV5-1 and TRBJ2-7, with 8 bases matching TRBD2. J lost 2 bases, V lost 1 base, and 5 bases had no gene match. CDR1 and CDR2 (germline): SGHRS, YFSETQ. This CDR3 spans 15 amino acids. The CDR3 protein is CASSLLAGVTYEQYF. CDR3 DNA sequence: TGCGCCAGCAGCTTGCTAGCGGGCGTAACCTACGAGCAGTACTTC. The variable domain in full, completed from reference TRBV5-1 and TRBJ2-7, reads KAGVTQTPRYLIKTRGQQVTLSCSPISGHRSVSWYQQTPGQGLQFLFEYFSETQRNKGNFPGRFSGRQFSNSRSEMNVSTLELGDSALYLCASSLLAGVTYEQYFGPGTRLTVT.

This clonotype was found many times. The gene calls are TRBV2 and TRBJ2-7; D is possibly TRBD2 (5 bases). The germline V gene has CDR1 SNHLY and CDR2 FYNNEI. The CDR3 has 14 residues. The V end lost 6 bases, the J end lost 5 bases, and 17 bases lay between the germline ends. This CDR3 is CASRKLATTHEQYF. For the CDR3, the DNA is TGTGCCAGCAGGAAGCTAGCTACGACCCACGAGCAGTACTTC. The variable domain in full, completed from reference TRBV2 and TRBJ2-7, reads EPEVTQTPSHQVTQMGQEVILRCVPISNHLYFYWYRQILGQKVEFLVSFYNNEISEKSEIFDDQFSVERPDGSNFTLKIRSTKLEDSAMYFCASRKLATTHEQYFGPGTRLTVT.

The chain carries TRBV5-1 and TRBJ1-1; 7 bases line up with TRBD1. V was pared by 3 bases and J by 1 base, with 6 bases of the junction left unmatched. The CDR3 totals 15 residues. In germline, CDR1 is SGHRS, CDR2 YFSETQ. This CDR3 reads CASSSTGKGNTEAFF. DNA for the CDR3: TGCGCCAGCAGCTCGACAGGGAAAGGGAACACTGAAGCTTTCTTT. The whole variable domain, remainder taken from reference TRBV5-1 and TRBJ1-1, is KAGVTQTPRYLIKTRGQQVTLSCSPISGHRSVSWYQQTPGQGLQFLFEYFSETQRNKGNFPGRFSGRQFSNSRSEMNVSTLELGDSALYLCASSSTGKGNTEAFFGQGTRLTVV.

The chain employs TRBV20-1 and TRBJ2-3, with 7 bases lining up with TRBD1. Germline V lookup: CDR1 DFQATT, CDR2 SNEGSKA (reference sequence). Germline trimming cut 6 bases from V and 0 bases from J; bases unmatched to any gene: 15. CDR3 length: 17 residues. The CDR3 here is CSAPDRVWGSSTDTQYF. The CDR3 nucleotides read TGCAGTGCCCCCGACAGGGTATGGGGCTCTAGCACAGATACGCAGTATTTT.

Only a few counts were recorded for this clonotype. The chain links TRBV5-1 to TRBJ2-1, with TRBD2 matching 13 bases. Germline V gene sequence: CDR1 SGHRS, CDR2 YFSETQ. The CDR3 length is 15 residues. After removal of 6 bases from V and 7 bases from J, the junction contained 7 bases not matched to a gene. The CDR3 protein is CASTLAGGPQNEQFF. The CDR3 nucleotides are TGCGCCAGCACACTAGCGGGAGGGCCTCAGAATGAGCAGTTCTTC. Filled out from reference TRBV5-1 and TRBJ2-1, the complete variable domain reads KAGVTQTPRYLIKTRGQQVTLSCSPISGHRSVSWYQQTPGQGLQFLFEYFSETQRNKGNFPGRFSGRQFSNSRSEMNVSTLELGDSALYLCASTLAGGPQNEQFFGPGTRLTVL.

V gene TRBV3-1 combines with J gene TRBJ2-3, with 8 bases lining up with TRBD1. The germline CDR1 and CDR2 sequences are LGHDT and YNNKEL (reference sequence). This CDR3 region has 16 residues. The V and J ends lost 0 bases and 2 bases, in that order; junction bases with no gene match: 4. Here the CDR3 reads CASSQERTGSTDTQYF. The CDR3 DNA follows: TGTGCCAGCAGCCAAGAACGGACAGGGTCCACAGATACGCAGTATTTT.

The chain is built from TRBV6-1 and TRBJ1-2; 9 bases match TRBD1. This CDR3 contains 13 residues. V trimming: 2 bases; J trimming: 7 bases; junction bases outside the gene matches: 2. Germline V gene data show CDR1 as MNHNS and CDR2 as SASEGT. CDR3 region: CASSERDRVGYTF. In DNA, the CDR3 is TGTGCCAGCAGTGAACGGGACAGGGTTGGCTACACCTTC.